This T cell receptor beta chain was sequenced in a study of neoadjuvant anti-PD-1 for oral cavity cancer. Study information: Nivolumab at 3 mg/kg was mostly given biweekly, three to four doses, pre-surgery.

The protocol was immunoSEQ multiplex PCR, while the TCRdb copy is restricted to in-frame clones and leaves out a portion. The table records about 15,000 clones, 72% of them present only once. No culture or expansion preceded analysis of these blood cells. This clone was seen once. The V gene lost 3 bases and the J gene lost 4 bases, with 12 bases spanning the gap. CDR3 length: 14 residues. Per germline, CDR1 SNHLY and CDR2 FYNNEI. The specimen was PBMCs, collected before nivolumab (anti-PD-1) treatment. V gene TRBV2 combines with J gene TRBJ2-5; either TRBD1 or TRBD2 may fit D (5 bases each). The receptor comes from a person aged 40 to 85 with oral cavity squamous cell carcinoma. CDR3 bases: TGTGCCAGCAGTGACGCCGGGACCCCAGAGACCCAGTACTTC. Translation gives CASSDAGTPETQYF. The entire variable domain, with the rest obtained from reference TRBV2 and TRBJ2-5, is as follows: EPEVTQTPSHQVTQMGQEVILRCVPISNHLYFYWYRQILGQKVEFLVSFYNNEISEKSEIFDDQFSVERPDGSNFTLKIRSTKLEDSAMYFCASSDAGTPETQYFGPGTRLLVL.